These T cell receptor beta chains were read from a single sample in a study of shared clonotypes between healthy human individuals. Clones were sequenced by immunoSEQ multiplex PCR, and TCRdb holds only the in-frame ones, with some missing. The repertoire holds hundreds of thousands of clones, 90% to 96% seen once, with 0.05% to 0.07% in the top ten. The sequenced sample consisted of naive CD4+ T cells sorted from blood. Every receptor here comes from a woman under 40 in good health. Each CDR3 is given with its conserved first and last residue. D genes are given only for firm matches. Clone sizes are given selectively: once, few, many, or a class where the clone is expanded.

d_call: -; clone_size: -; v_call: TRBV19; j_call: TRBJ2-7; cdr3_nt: TGTGCCAGTAGTATCGGCTGGCGCTACGAGCAGTACTTC; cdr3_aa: CASSIGWRYEQYF
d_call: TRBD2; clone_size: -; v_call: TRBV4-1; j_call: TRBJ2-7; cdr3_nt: TGCGCCAGCAGCGAACTATTATCGACTAGCGGGAGGGCCGATCACGAGCAGTACTTC; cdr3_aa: CASSELLSTSGRADHEQYF
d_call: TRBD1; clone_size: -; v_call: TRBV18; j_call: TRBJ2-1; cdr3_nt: TGTGCCAGCTCACCCCAGGGGGAAGTAAATGAGCAGTTCTTC; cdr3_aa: CASSPQGEVNEQFF
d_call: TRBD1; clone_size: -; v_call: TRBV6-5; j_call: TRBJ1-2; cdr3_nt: TGTGCCAGCAGTTACCAAGGACAGGGAATGGGTGGCTACACCTTC; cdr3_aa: CASSYQGQGMGGYTF
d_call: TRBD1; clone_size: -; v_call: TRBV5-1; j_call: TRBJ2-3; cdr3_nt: TGCGCCAGCAGCTTGGATAGGGGGCCAGATACGCAGTATTTT; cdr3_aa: CASSLDRGPDTQYF
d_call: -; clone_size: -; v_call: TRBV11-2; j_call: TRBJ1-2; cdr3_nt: TGTGCCAGCAGCTTACCTTCCGGGACCGGTGGCTACACCTTC; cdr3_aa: CASSLPSGTGGYTF
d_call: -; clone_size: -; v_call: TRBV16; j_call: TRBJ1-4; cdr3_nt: TGTGCCAGCAGCCGGGCCCGGAATGAAAAACTGTTTTTT; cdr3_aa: CASSRARNEKLFF
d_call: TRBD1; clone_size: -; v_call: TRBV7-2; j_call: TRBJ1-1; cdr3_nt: TGTGCCAGCACCGACAGGGTTGGAACTGAAGCTTTCTTT; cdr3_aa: CASTDRVGTEAFF
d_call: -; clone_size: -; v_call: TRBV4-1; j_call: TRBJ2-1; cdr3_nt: TGCGCCAGCAGCCAAGTGCCACTCAATGAGCAGTTCTTC; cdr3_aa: CASSQVPLNEQFF
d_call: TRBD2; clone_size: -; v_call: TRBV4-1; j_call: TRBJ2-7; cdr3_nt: TGCGCCAGCAGCCAAGAAACTAGCGGAGATTCAGGCTACGAGCAGTACTTC; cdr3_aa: CASSQETSGDSGYEQYF
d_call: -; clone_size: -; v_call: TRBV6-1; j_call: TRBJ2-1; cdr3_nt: TGTGCCAGCGGCAAGTACAATGAGCAGTTCTTC; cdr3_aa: CASGKYNEQFF
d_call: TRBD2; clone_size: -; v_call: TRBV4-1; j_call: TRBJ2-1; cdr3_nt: TGCGCCAGCAGCCAACCAGCGGGAGACGTATCTAATGAGCAGTTCTTC; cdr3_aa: CASSQPAGDVSNEQFF
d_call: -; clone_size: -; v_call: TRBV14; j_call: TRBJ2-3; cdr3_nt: TGTGCCAGCAGCCAAGATTGGCTCCGCACAGATACGCAGTATTTT; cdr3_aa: CASSQDWLRTDTQYF
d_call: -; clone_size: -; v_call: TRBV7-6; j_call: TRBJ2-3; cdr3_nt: TGTGCCAGCAGCTTAGCGCCTCAGGGAGTGATCCTAGATACGCAGTATTTT; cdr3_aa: CASSLAPQGVILDTQYF
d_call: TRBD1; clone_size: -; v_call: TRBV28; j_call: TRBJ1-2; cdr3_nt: TGTGCCAGCAGTTTCCGGGACAGCACCTATGGCTACACCTTC; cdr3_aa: CASSFRDSTYGYTF
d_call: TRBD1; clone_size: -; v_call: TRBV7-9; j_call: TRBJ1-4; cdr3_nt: TGTGCCAGCAGACCAACGGGACAGGTTAATGAAAAACTGTTTTTT; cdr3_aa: CASRPTGQVNEKLFF
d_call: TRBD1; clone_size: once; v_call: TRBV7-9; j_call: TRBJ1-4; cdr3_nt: TGTGCCAGCAGCTTTATGGGACAGATTAATGAAAAACTGTTTTTT; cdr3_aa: CASSFMGQINEKLFF
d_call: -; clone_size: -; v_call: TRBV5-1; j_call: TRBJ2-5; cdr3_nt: TGCGCCAGCAGCCCGATTCCACGAGAGACCCAGTACTTC; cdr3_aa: CASSPIPRETQYF
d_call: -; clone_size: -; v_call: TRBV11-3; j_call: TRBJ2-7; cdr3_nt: TGTGCCAGCAGCTCCCTCCCAAGTGCCGGGGTGCAGTACTTC; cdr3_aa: CASSSLPSAGVQYF
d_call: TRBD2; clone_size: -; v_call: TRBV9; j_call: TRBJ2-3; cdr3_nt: TGTGCCAGCAGTCTATATAGCGGGAGTGAGGATACGCAGTATTTT; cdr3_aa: CASSLYSGSEDTQYF
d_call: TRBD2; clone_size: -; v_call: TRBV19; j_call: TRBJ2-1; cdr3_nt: TGTGCCAGTAGTAAGACTAGCGGGGTCTACAATGAGCAGTTCTTC; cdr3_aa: CASSKTSGVYNEQFF
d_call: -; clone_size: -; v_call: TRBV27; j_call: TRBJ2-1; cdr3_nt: TGTGCCAGCAGTTTGAGGAATTACAATGAGCAGTTCTTC; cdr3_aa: CASSLRNYNEQFF